The entry that follows covers one T cell receptor beta chain sequence. Its antigen is unknown. The record originates from a study of monozygotic twins with inflammatory bowel disease. Findings of the study overall: Repertoire similarity did not differ between concordant and discordant twins, possibly owing to limited power.

TCRdb re-called the 5' RACE reads, yielding one record per CDR3 amino acid sequence without DNA. The sample totals 300,000 to 400,000 distinct CDR3 sequences. Sequencing input: blood. This clonotype was sampled from a human donor with ulcerative colitis or Crohn's disease, or a healthy co-twin of an affected twin (not recorded which).

CDR3 residues: CSLQPGQGAKDEQFF. The J gene is TRBJ2-1, the V gene TRBV20-1; TCRdb outputs TRBD1, but without DNA this stays unchecked. Germline CDR1 reads DFQATT; CDR2 reads SNEGSKA (reference sequence). This CDR3 is built from 15 residues.